This entry is about one TCR beta chain. This sample stems from a study of T cells after yellow fever vaccination. The CDR3 runs 18 residues. Germline CDR1 reads SGDLS; CDR2 reads YYNGEE. Losses at the gene ends were 3 bases for V and 5 bases for J; bases not matched to a gene: 19. MiXCR, applied by TCRdb to the 5' RACE reads, yields one record per CDR3 protein. The sample lists some 340,000 distinct CDR3 sequences, about 10% occurring once. V gene TRBV9 combines with J gene TRBJ1-1; TRBD1 matches at 7 bases. This specimen consisted of CD4+ T cells sorted from PBMCs, obtained 45 days after the yellow fever booster vaccination. This sequence originates from a young man who received the YFV17D yellow fever vaccine. DNA of the CDR3: TGTGCCAGCAGCGGATATCAAGGGGGCGCTGATCCGGTTACTGAAGCTTTCTTT. Its translation is CASSGYQGGADPVTEAFF.